This T cell receptor beta chain is from a study of immune evolution from preneoplasia to lung adenocarcinoma. General study points: Later-stage lesions appeared to have more T cells, more diversity, less clonality.

Two lung cancer pathologists independently confirmed each histologic diagnosis. To note about this clone: The antigen remains undetermined.

TCRdb keeps only in-frame clones here, not all; method: immunoSEQ multiplex PCR. The sample lists some 5,400 clones; around 78% were seen once. The sequencing input was FFPE minimally invasive lung adenocarcinoma tissue. The clonotype comes from a person aged 60 to 80 with lung adenocarcinoma.

CDR3 sequence (DNA): TGTGCCAGCAGGAGGGGTATGGCTTTCTTT. Protein sequence: CASRRGMAFF. The chain joins TRBV6-5 to TRBJ1-1; D might be TRBD1 (5 bases). The CDR3 runs to 10 residues. The V and J ends lost 6 bases and 11 bases respectively, with 10 bases between them. Per germline, CDR1 MNHEY and CDR2 SVGAGI.